This T cell receptor (beta chain) appears in the sequencing data of a study of T-cell reconstitution after alpha-beta-depleted transplantation in children. Findings and caveats of the study: The study reportedly traced alpha-beta T cells about two months after transplant to several hundred expanded graft clones.

The library targeted TCRbeta and was prepared with unique molecular identifiers. TCRdb analysed the PCR reads with MiXCR anew, one entry per CDR3 protein. In the table there are about 460,000 distinct CDR3 sequences, over 9.5% of which are singletons. The germline V gene encodes CDR1 DFQATT and CDR2 SNEGSKA (reference sequence). The CDR3 consists of 15 residues. Points on this clonotype: Its matching antigen is unknown. Germline and junction disagree at one end, which may indicate a read error.

This clonotype was obtained from a child aged 2-15 years with inherited bone marrow failure, due to receive a stem cell transplant. Sequenced material: PBMCs, taken before TCRalphabeta/CD19-depleted stem cell transplant. This chain links TRBV20-1 with TRBJ2-4, with 7 bases aligning to TRBD2. The CDR3 DNA reads as TGCTGTGCTAGAGATTGGGGACTATCCAAAAACATTCAGTACTTC. It is translated as CCARDWGLSKNIQYF.